These 20 T cell receptor beta chains originate from one sample sequenced in a study of T cell repertoires in cytomegalovirus infection. TCRdb used MiXCR to reprocess the reads, holding one entry per CDR3 protein. The repertoire holds hundreds of thousands of distinct CDR3 sequences, with about 42% as singletons. No antigen is known for these receptors. The sample here was cultured PBMCs, taken from culture after CMV antigen stimulation. The source is a human donor in good health (CMV status not recorded). Some clones in this sample may be carry-over from other donors' samples.

This clonotype has more than one count but fewer than ten. J is TRBJ2-7 and V is TRBV7-6; D call uncertain. Germline V lookup: CDR1 SGHVS, CDR2 FNYEAQ. CDR3 length equals 14 residues. With 1 base removed from V and 6 bases from J, the gap between germline ends came to 13 bases. CDR3 bases: TGTGCCAGCAGCTTAGTTGTGACGTCTAGCGAGCAGTACTTC. Translating it yields CASSLVVTSSEQYF. Supplemented by reference TRBV7-6 and TRBJ2-7, the full variable domain reads GAGVSQSPRYKVTKRGQDVALRCDPISGHVSLYWYRQALGQGPEFLTYFNYEAQQDKSGLPNDRFSAERPEGSISTLTIQRTEQRDSAMYRCASSLVVTSSEQYFGPGTRLTVT.

The chain joins TRBV7-2 to TRBJ2-5, with D perhaps TRBD2 (6 bases). The CDR3 sequence is 13 residues long. CDR1 SGHTA and CDR2 FQGNSA come from the germline V gene. Trimming removed 5 bases at V and 5 bases at J, with 12 bases between. For the CDR3, the DNA is TGTGCCAGCAGCGTGGACTACCTGGAGACCCAGTACTTC. Translated: CASSVDYLETQYF.

The chain recombines TRBV4-3 with TRBJ2-5, with TRBD2 matching 8 bases. This CDR3 comprises 16 residues. The V gene's germline CDR1 is LGHNA and CDR2 YSLEER. V gave up 3 bases and J gave up 5 bases; unmatched junction bases: 11. CDR3 in DNA: TGCGCCAGCAGCCAGGGGCTAGCGGGTGTGGCCGAGACCCAGTACTTC. Protein product: CASSQGLAGVAETQYF.

This chain connects TRBV18 to TRBJ2-3; D is unresolved. V was trimmed by 2 bases and J by 2 bases, leaving 11 bases between them. Germline V gene lookup returns CDR1 KGHSH and CDR2 LQKENI. The CDR3 spans 15 residues. The CDR3 DNA sequence: TGTGCCAGCTCACCATATGGCGGAATCACAGATACGCAGTATTTT. Encoded protein: CASSPYGGITDTQYF. Based on the CDR3 plus reference TRBV18 and TRBJ2-3, the full variable domain is NAGVMQNPRHLVRRRGQEARLRCSPMKGHSHVYWYRQLPEEGLKFMVYLQKENIIDESGMPKERFSAEFPKEGPSILRIQQVVRGDSAAYFCASSPYGGITDTQYFGPGTRLTVL.

This clonotype was observed a handful of times. The chain carries TRBV6-1 and TRBJ2-1; D ambiguous. Germline V lookup: CDR1 MNHNS, CDR2 SASEGT. V was shortened by 1 base and J by 2 bases, with 12 bases between the two germline ends. The CDR3 loop spans 16 amino acids. CDR3 in DNA: TGTGCCAGCAGTGAAGGTAGCTCCATGACCTACAATGAGCAGTTCTTC. As protein: CASSEGSSMTYNEQFF.

There are a few counts of this clonotype. The V gene is TRBV29-1, the J gene TRBJ1-3; TRBD1 is a possible D gene (6 bases). Germline lookup yields CDR1 SQVTM and CDR2 ANQGSEA. The CDR3 spans 15 residues. V lost 3 bases and J 4 bases, leaving 16 bases between the germline ends. The CDR3, as DNA: TGCAGCGTTGAGGATACAGGGTCCGGAGGAAACACCATATATTTT. As protein: CSVEDTGSGGNTIYF.

Remarks on this clonotype: One end of the junction is discordant with germline, which a read error may explain. The rearrangement links TRBV6-5 to TRBJ1-2, with 8 bases identical to TRBD1. Germline V gene sequence: CDR1 MNHEY, CDR2 SVGAGI. This CDR3 is built from 15 residues. CDR3 sequence: CASSDSGGANYGYTF. For the CDR3, the DNA is TGTGCCAGCAGTGACTCAGGGGGCGCAAACTATGGCTACACCTTC.

This chain uses TRBV6-6 with TRBJ2-7; 11 bases agree with TRBD1. The CDR3 is 12 amino acids. With 11 bases clipped from V and 7 bases from J, the junction kept 7 bases outside the gene matches. Germline V gene sequence: CDR1 MNHNY, CDR2 SVGAGI (reference sequence). The CDR3 loop is CALRDRGWEQYF. The CDR3 nucleotides are TGTGCCCTTAGGGACAGGGGGTGGGAGCAGTACTTC.

The V call is TRBV10-3, the J call TRBJ2-7, with a tentative D call TRBD1 (6 bases). V was pared by 0 bases and J by 6 bases, with 9 bases between. The CDR3 extends over 13 amino acids. Germline V gene data show CDR1 as ENHRY and CDR2 as SYGVKD. In DNA form, the CDR3 reads TGTGCCATCAGTGAGTCACAGGGCAGCGAGCAGTACTTC. This codes for CAISESQGSEQYF.

This clonotype has only a few counts. The chain is built from TRBV28 and TRBJ2-2; TRBD2 matches at 13 bases. The CDR3 totals 16 residues. CDR1 and CDR2 from the germline V gene are MDHEN and SYDVKM. V dropped 5 bases and J dropped 8; count of bases not matched to a gene: 8. Here the CDR3 DNA reads TGTGCCAGCAGTCCCCTGACTAGCGGGGGGCGAGGGGAGCTGTTTTTT. Its protein product is CASSPLTSGGRGELFF.

CDR3 coding DNA: TGTGCCAGCAGCCCGACCAGGTCAACGACGCAGTATTTT. Translation: CASSPTRSTTQYF. V usage is TRBV7-6 and J usage is TRBJ2-3; no definite D call. Germline V lookup: CDR1 SGHVS, CDR2 FNYEAQ. V lost 5 bases and J 9 bases, leaving 15 bases between the germline ends. This CDR3 is built from 13 residues.

Note on this clonotype: The final CDR3 position lacks the conserved phenylalanine or tryptophan, pointing to a likely read error. The chain has TRBV6-8 and TRBJ2-7, with 11 bases matching TRBD2. Per germline, CDR1 MNHGY and CDR2 SAAAGT. Unmatched junction bases numbered 8, after V lost 6 bases and J lost 4 bases. CDR3 length equals 15 residues. As DNA, the CDR3 is TGTGCCAGCAGCCTGCTAGCGGGAGGACTTTACGAGCAGTACCTC. Its translation is CASSLLAGGLYEQYL.

This clonotype was counted a few times. The chain links TRBV11-2 to TRBJ2-7; 11 positions match TRBD2. The CDR3 spans 16 residues. V was pared by 5 bases and J by 2 bases, with 8 bases of the junction left unmatched. Germline CDR1 SGHAT, CDR2 FQNNGV. The DNA for the CDR3 is TGTGCCAGCAGCAACTCCTTGGGACTAGCGGCCTACGAGCAGTACTTC. It translates to CASSNSLGLAAYEQYF.

The chain recombines TRBV12-3 or TRBV12-4 with TRBJ1-5; D not certain. The CDR3 covers 14 residues. Trimming took off 2 bases at V and 1 base at J, with 6 bases between the two ends. The CDR3 DNA follows: TGTGCCAGCAGTTTACGTTTCAGCAATCAGCCCCAGCATTTT. This codes for CASSLRFSNQPQHF.

The CDR3 DNA sequence: TGCAGTGCCACCCCCTCCTATAGGGGGGATCAGCCCCAGCATTTT. It codes for CSATPSYRGDQPQHF. The chain recombines TRBV20-1 with TRBJ1-5, with D perhaps matching TRBD1 (6 bases). The germline gives CDR1 DFQATT, CDR2 SNEGSKA (reference sequence). This CDR3 contains 15 residues. V lost 6 bases to trimming and J lost 5 bases, with 20 bases between them.

As DNA, the CDR3 is TGTGCCAGCAGCTTTAAAGCCAAGTTAAGCGGGAGGGCCGCCAATGAGCAGTTCTTC. It translates to CASSFKAKLSGRAANEQFF. The J gene is TRBJ2-1, the V gene TRBV7-2, with 10 positions matching TRBD2. This CDR3 comprises 19 residues. V shed 3 bases and J 6 bases; nucleotides not matched to a gene: 17. CDR1 and CDR2 (germline): SGHTA, FQGNSA. The variable domain in full, with the rest retrieved from reference TRBV7-2 and TRBJ2-1, is GAGVSQSPSNKVTEKGKDVELRCDPISGHTALYWYRQSLGQGLEFLIYFQGNSAPDKSGLPSDRFSAERTGGSVSTLTIQRTQQEDSAVYLCASSFKAKLSGRAANEQFFGPGTRLTVL.

CDR3 nucleotides: TGTGCCAGCAGCCAAGGGACAATCCGAAGAAACACCATATATTTT. Residues: CASSQGTIRRNTIYF. The chain uses TRBV4-2 and TRBJ1-3, with D maybe TRBD1 (5 bases). Deletions cut 1 base from V and 5 bases from J, with 12 bases between. Germline CDR1 and CDR2: LGHNA and YNFKEQ. The CDR3 has 15 amino acids.

This sequence joins TRBV7-2 and TRBJ2-2; tentative D call: TRBD2 (5 bases). This CDR3 comprises 13 residues. In germline, CDR1 is SGHTA, CDR2 FQGNSA. V dropped 1 base and J dropped 7 bases, with 7 bases sitting between them. The CDR3 reads CASSLVGGGELFF. The CDR3, as DNA: TGTGCCAGCAGCTTAGTCGGAGGCGGGGAGCTGTTTTTT.

V usage is TRBV12-3 or TRBV12-4 and J usage is TRBJ1-5, with 7 bases fitting TRBD1. CDR3 length equals 15 residues. The V segment lost 5 bases and the J segment 5 bases; nucleotides outside the gene matches: 9. The CDR3 is CASSPSRRGDQPQHF. CDR3 in DNA: TGTGCCAGCAGTCCTAGCCGCAGGGGGGATCAGCCCCAGCATTTT.

As for this clonotype: Germline is not matched at one junction end, which may reflect a read error. The chain recombines TRBV5-3 with TRBJ1-2; 10 bases align to TRBD1. TRBV5-3 is labeled an ORF, and its function is uncertain. The CDR3 is 15 amino acids. CDR3 residues: CASSLSWGQGNGYTF. CDR3 nucleotide sequence: TGTGCCAGCAGCTTAAGTTGGGGACAGGGGAATGGCTACACCTTC.